These 30 T cell receptor beta chains share one sample of origin, sequenced in a study of blood T cell repertoires in COVID-19. This table comes from immunoSEQ multiplex PCR, and its TCRdb copy is limited to in-frame clones, with some not included. The sample carries more than 110,000 clones, about 87% recorded once. What was sequenced was peripheral blood. Receptors were obtained from a woman in her thirties or forties with acute or convalescent COVID-19.

The chain combines TRBV7-2 with TRBJ2-3, with TRBD2 matching 8 bases. Germline lookup yields CDR1 SGHTA and CDR2 FQGNSA. V gave up 1 base and J gave up 0 bases; unmatched junction bases: 3. This CDR3 has 16 amino acids. CDR3 sequence reads: CASSLVAGSSTDTQYF. DNA for the CDR3: TGTGCCAGCAGCTTAGTAGCGGGGTCTAGCACAGATACGCAGTATTTT.

This clone was seen just once. The chain is built from TRBV10-3 and TRBJ1-1; perhaps TRBD1 as D (5 bases). This CDR3 is 13 amino acids long. V was pared by 6 bases and J by 5 bases, with 13 bases between. CDR1 and CDR2 from the germline V gene are ENHRY and SYGVKD. The CDR3 sequence: CAIRFRGDTEAFF. Here the CDR3 DNA reads TGTGCCATCAGGTTCCGGGGGGATACTGAAGCTTTCTTT.

The chain links TRBV5-1 to TRBJ2-5; TRBD2 agrees at 7 bases. This CDR3 is built from 13 residues. Germline V lookup: CDR1 SGHRS, CDR2 YFSETQ. V was clipped by 4 bases and J by 7 bases; unmatched bases: 7. Written as DNA, the CDR3 is TGCGCCAGCAGCCCCGCTCCGGGGGGGACCCAGTACTTC. Translating gives CASSPAPGGTQYF.

The genes are TRBV11-2 and TRBJ1-2; 10 bases fit TRBD1. Germline values: CDR1 SGHAT, CDR2 FQNNGV. With V trimmed by 0 bases and J by 8 bases, 6 bases remained unmatched. The CDR3 is 15 amino acids. The CDR3 sequence is CASSLDPTGGIGYTF. In nucleotides, the CDR3 is TGTGCCAGCAGCTTAGATCCGACAGGGGGCATAGGCTACACCTTC. The variable domain in full, completed from reference TRBV11-2 and TRBJ1-2, reads EAGVAQSPRYKIIEKRQSVAFWCNPISGHATLYWYQQILGQGPKLLIQFQNNGVVDDSQLPKDRFSAERLKGVDSTLKIQPAKLEDSAVYLCASSLDPTGGIGYTFGSGTRLTVV.

The genes are TRBV7-3 and TRBJ1-1; 8 bases align to TRBD1. The CDR3 sequence is 12 residues long. The V gene end was trimmed by 8 bases and the J gene end by 1 base; junction bases not matched to a gene: 0. Germline loops: CDR1 SGHTA, CDR2 FQGTGA. Here the CDR3 reads CASGTGNTEAFF. The CDR3 coding sequence is TGTGCCAGCGGGACAGGGAACACTGAAGCTTTCTTT. Supplemented by reference TRBV7-3 and TRBJ1-1, the full variable domain reads GAGVSQTPSNKVTEKGKYVELRCDPISGHTALYWYRQSLGQGPEFLIYFQGTGAADDSGLPNDRFFAVRPEGSVSTLKIQRTERGDSAVYLCASGTGNTEAFFGQGTRLTVV.

This clone was picked up one time. CDR3 sequence (DNA): TGTGCCAGTACCAGACAGGGGGCGAACTATGGCTACACCTTC. Its protein is CASTRQGANYGYTF. This rearrangement joins TRBV19 to TRBJ1-2; 10 positions agree with TRBD1. With V trimmed by 7 bases and J by 2 bases, 4 bases remained unmatched. This CDR3 spans 14 amino acids. The germline V gene has CDR1 LNHDA and CDR2 SQIVND (reference sequence).

Remarks on this clone: Mismatch with germline at one junction end may stem from a read error. The same CDR3 arises from other DNA sequences in this sample as well. The chain couples TRBV11-2 to TRBJ1-3, with TRBD1 as a possible D gene (6 bases). In germline, CDR1 is SGHAT, CDR2 FQNNGV. The length of the CDR3 is 15 residues. CDR3 nucleotide sequence: TGTGCCAGTAGCTCATATACAGGGACGGGAAACACCATATATTTT. Amino acids: CASSSYTGTGNTIYF.

J is TRBJ2-3 and V is TRBV3-1 (or the pseudogene TRBV3-2); TRBD1 might be the D (5 bases). V was clipped by 0 bases and J by 5 bases, with 18 bases between them. Per the germline V gene, CDR1 is LGHDT and CDR2 is YNNKEL (reference sequence). The CDR3 consists of 17 residues. The CDR3: CASSQDRGLSAEDTQYF. The CDR3 DNA reads as TGTGCCAGCAGCCAAGATAGGGGCCTCTCCGCGGAAGATACGCAGTATTTT.

Comments on this clone: Other DNA sequences of this sample code for an identical CDR3. V is TRBV18 and J is TRBJ1-5, with 8 bases matching TRBD1. This CDR3 region has 15 residues. V gave up 0 bases and J gave up 2 bases; unmatched junction bases: 0. Germline V gene lookup returns CDR1 KGHSH and CDR2 LQKENI. The CDR3 sequence is CASSPPGQGNQPQHF. CDR3 in DNA: TGTGCCAGCTCACCACCGGGACAGGGCAATCAGCCCCAGCATTTT.

Written as DNA, the CDR3 is TGTGCCAGCAGCTTAATGGCTAGCCCTTCTACAGATACGCAGTATTTT. Translated: CASSLMASPSTDTQYF. V usage is TRBV7-3 and J usage is TRBJ2-3; D may be TRBD2 (5 bases). The CDR3 runs 16 residues. Germline V gene lookup returns CDR1 SGHTA and CDR2 FQGTGA. V lost 1 base and J lost 3, with 14 bases in between.

V and J are TRBV28 and TRBJ2-1; D remains ambiguous. The V end was cut by 4 bases, the J end by 3 bases, with 19 bases between. The CDR3 sequence is 17 residues long. Germline values: CDR1 MDHEN, CDR2 SYDVKM. The CDR3 DNA is TGTGCCAGCAGTTCCACTGTCGGAGCACCCCACTACAATGAGCAGTTCTTC. Protein: CASSSTVGAPHYNEQFF. Variable domain in full (rest from reference TRBV28 and TRBJ2-1): DVKVTQSSRYLVKRTGEKVFLECVQDMDHENMFWYRQDPGLGLRLIYFSYDVKMKEKGDIPEGYSVSREKKERFSLILESASTNQTSMYLCASSSTVGAPHYNEQFFGPGTRLTVL.

The chain links TRBV18 to TRBJ2-1; 15 bases fit TRBD2. This CDR3 has 19 residues. Germline values: CDR1 KGHSH, CDR2 LQKENI. After removal of 3 bases from V and 1 base from J, the junction contained 7 bases not matched to a gene. The CDR3 loop is CASSPRTSGGAGSYNEQFF. CDR3 bases: TGTGCCAGCTCACCTCGGACTAGCGGGGGGGCGGGGTCCTACAATGAGCAGTTCTTC.

The chain is built from TRBV7-8 and TRBJ2-2; TRBD2 agrees at 13 bases. CDR1 and CDR2 (germline): SGHVS, FQNEAQ. With 1 base clipped from V and 6 bases from J, the junction kept 5 bases outside the gene matches. The CDR3 runs 17 residues. CDR3 loop: CASSLGPGLAGAGELFF. CDR3 DNA sequence: TGTGCCAGCAGCTTAGGGCCCGGACTAGCGGGAGCCGGGGAGCTGTTTTTT.

The chain uses TRBV6-5 and TRBJ1-6; no firm D call. The CDR3 covers 14 residues. In germline, CDR1 is MNHEY, CDR2 SVGAGI. The V gene lost 6 bases and the J gene lost 7 bases, with 13 bases spanning the gap. This chain's CDR3 is CASSPGVRNSPLHF. The CDR3 region has the DNA TGTGCCAGCAGCCCCGGGGTTAGGAATTCACCCCTCCACTTT.

CDR3 DNA: TGTGCCAGCAGCAACCGAGGAGTGGCGGGGAGCTCTGGGGCCAACGTCCTGACTTTC. It codes for CASSNRGVAGSSGANVLTF. The chain couples TRBV7-2 to TRBJ2-6; possible D gene TRBD2, 6 bases. There are 19 residues in the CDR3. Germline values: CDR1 SGHTA, CDR2 FQGNSA. With 5 bases removed from V and 0 bases from J, the gap between germline ends came to 20 bases.

This chain links TRBV5-1 with TRBJ2-2; 10 bases align to TRBD1. The V segment lost 2 bases and the J segment 7 bases; nucleotides outside the gene matches: 8. The CDR3 is 16 amino acids. Per germline, CDR1 SGHRS and CDR2 YFSETQ. CDR3: CASSFVTGGYGGELFF. CDR3 DNA sequence: TGCGCCAGCAGCTTCGTGACAGGGGGCTATGGCGGGGAGCTGTTTTTT. The full variable domain, with the rest looked up from reference TRBV5-1 and TRBJ2-2, is KAGVTQTPRYLIKTRGQQVTLSCSPISGHRSVSWYQQTPGQGLQFLFEYFSETQRNKGNFPGRFSGRQFSNSRSEMNVSTLELGDSALYLCASSFVTGGYGGELFFGEGSRLTVL.

The V call is TRBV10-3, the J call TRBJ1-1; a possible D gene is TRBD1 (6 bases). There are 18 residues in the CDR3. The V gene's germline CDR1 is ENHRY and CDR2 SYGVKD. V lost 3 bases to trimming and J lost 0 bases, with 20 bases between them. The CDR3 region is CAISEVLLAGVLNTEAFF. CDR3 nucleotides: TGTGCCATCAGTGAAGTTTTATTGGCAGGGGTATTGAACACTGAAGCTTTCTTT.

This clone was recorded only once. DNA for the CDR3: TGTGCCAGCAGTCGTCTAGGGGAAACTGAAGCTTTCTTT. Its translation: CASSRLGETEAFF. V gene TRBV3-1 (or the pseudogene TRBV3-2) combines with J gene TRBJ1-1, with D possibly being TRBD1 (5 bases). The CDR3 covers 13 residues. The ends were cut back, 6 bases at V and 5 bases at J, with 13 bases in the middle. Germline-derived CDR1 and CDR2 are LGHDT and YNNKEL (reference sequence).

The CDR3 sequence is CASSLGRENTEAFF. Here the CDR3 DNA reads TGCGCCAGCAGCTTGGGCAGGGAGAACACTGAAGCTTTCTTT. The J gene is TRBJ1-1, the V gene TRBV5-1; the D gene is possibly TRBD1 (5 bases). This CDR3 has 14 residues. Deletions cut 0 bases from V and 1 base from J, with 7 bases between. The germline V gene has CDR1 SGHRS and CDR2 YFSETQ.

This clone was found once. V and J are TRBV4-3 and TRBJ2-2; TRBD2 aligns across 15 bases. Trimming cost V 4 bases and J 7 bases; bases outside gene matches: 7. Looked up from germline, CDR1 is LGHNA and CDR2 is YSLEER. The CDR3 length is 17 residues. The CDR3 nucleotides read TGCGCCAGCAGCCGAGGACTAGCGGGAGGGTTCGGCGGGGAGCTGTTTTTT. It is translated as CASSRGLAGGFGGELFF.

There are a few counts of this clone. This sample also contains other DNA sequences that code for the same CDR3. The chain couples TRBV7-8 to TRBJ1-2; TRBD1 is a possible D gene (5 bases). Germline V gives CDR1 SGHVS, CDR2 FQNEAQ. The germline V and J ends were trimmed by 0 bases and 5 bases, with 13 bases remaining between them. CDR3 length equals 15 residues. DNA for the CDR3: TGTGCCAGCAGCTTAGCGCAAGGGGTTGGGTATGGCTACACCTTC. Translated, it gives CASSLAQGVGYGYTF.

This clone has more than one count but fewer than ten. This chain connects TRBV3-1 (or the pseudogene TRBV3-2) to TRBJ2-5, with 9 nucleotides matching TRBD1. The ends lost 4 bases at V and 5 bases at J; junction bases unmatched: 11. The CDR3 extends over 16 amino acids. Germline V gene data show CDR1 as LGHDT and CDR2 as YNNKEL (reference sequence). CDR3 sequence: CASSRNPDRGAETQYF. The CDR3 DNA reads as TGTGCCAGCAGCCGGAATCCCGACAGGGGGGCCGAGACCCAGTACTTC.

The chain recombines TRBV18 with TRBJ2-2; TRBD2 matches at 8 bases. V lost 0 bases, J lost 6 bases, and 3 bases stayed unmatched. The CDR3 covers 15 residues. Germline assignment: CDR1 KGHSH and CDR2 LQKENI. The DNA for the CDR3 is TGTGCCAGCTCACCACCCGGCGGGGGGCCCGGGGAGCTGTTTTTT. This encodes CASSPPGGGPGELFF.

This chain links TRBV6-5 with TRBJ2-7; the D gene is possibly TRBD2 (6 bases). Trimming pared 8 bases from V and 0 bases from J, leaving 8 bases between. The germline gives CDR1 MNHEY, CDR2 SVGAGI. This CDR3 has 12 residues. The CDR3: CASDGSSYEQYF. CDR3 DNA: TGTGCCAGCGACGGGAGCTCCTACGAGCAGTACTTC.

The chain combines TRBV11-3 with TRBJ2-7; weak D call: TRBD2 (5 bases). V was cut by 1 base and J by 6 bases, with 10 bases left in between. CDR3 length: 13 amino acids. The germline V gene encodes CDR1 SGHNT and CDR2 YENEEA. CDR3 nucleotide sequence: TGTGCCAGCAGCTTAGCCCTAGCAGGCGAGCAGTACTTC. Protein sequence: CASSLALAGEQYF.

CDR3 loop: CAIGQGAYEQYF. CDR3 DNA sequence: TGTGCCATCGGACAGGGAGCCTACGAGCAGTACTTC. This chain joins TRBV27 and TRBJ2-7; TRBD1 aligns across 8 bases. CDR3 length: 12 amino acids. Looked up from germline, CDR1 is MNHEY and CDR2 is SMNVEV (reference sequence). J was trimmed by 2 bases and V by 10 bases; bases with no gene match: 4.

The chain recombines TRBV4-3 with TRBJ2-1; 7 bases align to TRBD2. The trim removed 11 bases at V and 0 bases at J, leaving 13 bases unmatched. Germline loops: CDR1 LGHNA, CDR2 YSLEER. The CDR3 totals 16 residues. In DNA, the CDR3 is TGCGCCGGCCCCGAGGGGCGGGGGAGCTCCTACAATGAGCAGTTCTTC. Its translation: CAGPEGRGSSYNEQFF.

The chain recombines TRBV30 with TRBJ1-2; D remains unclear. The V gene lost 1 base and the J gene lost 4 bases, with 7 bases spanning the gap. Germline CDR1 and CDR2: GTSNPN and SVGIG (reference sequence). The CDR3 covers 12 residues. The CDR3 protein is CAWSGGVYGYTF. The CDR3 DNA reads as TGTGCCTGGAGTGGTGGAGTCTATGGCTACACCTTC. Supplemented by reference TRBV30 and TRBJ1-2, the full variable domain reads SQTIHQWPATLVQPVGSPLSLECTVEGTSNPNLYWYRQAAGRGLQLLFYSVGIGQISSEVPQNLSASRPQDRQFILSSKKLLLSDSGFYLCAWSGGVYGYTFGSGTRLTVV.

The chain uses TRBV5-4 and TRBJ2-3; 9 bases match TRBD1. Germline loops: CDR1 SGHNT, CDR2 YYREEE (reference sequence). CDR3 length: 16 residues. J lost 3 bases, V lost 3 bases, and 8 bases had no gene match. Here the CDR3 DNA reads TGTGCCAGCAGCTCTAACCGGGACAGGGAAACAGATACGCAGTATTTT. Translating it yields CASSSNRDRETDTQYF.

The chain links TRBV4-1 to TRBJ1-3; 10 positions agree with TRBD1. V gave up 6 bases and J gave up 4 bases; unmatched junction bases: 6. Germline V CDR1 and CDR2: MGHRA, YSYEKL. This CDR3 is 15 amino acids long. The CDR3 region has the DNA TGCGCCAGCAGTCTTGGACAGGGGGGAGGAAACACCATATATTTT. Translated, it gives CASSLGQGGGNTIYF.